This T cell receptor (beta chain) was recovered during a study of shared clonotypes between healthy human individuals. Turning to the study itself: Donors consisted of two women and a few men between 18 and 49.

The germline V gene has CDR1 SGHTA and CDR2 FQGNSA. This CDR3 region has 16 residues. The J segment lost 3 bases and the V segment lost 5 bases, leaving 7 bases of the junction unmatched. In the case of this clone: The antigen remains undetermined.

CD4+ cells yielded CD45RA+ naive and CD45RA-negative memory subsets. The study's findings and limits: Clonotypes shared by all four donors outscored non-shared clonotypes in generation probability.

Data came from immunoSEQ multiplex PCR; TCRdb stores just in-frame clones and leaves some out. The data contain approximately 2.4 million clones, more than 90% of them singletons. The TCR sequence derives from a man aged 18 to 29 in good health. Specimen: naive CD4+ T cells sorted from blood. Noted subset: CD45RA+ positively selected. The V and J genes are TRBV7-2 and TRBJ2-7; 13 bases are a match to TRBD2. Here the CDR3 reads CASSHRLAGGYYEQYF. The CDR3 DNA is TGTGCCAGCAGCCATCGACTAGCGGGAGGCTACTACGAGCAGTACTTC.